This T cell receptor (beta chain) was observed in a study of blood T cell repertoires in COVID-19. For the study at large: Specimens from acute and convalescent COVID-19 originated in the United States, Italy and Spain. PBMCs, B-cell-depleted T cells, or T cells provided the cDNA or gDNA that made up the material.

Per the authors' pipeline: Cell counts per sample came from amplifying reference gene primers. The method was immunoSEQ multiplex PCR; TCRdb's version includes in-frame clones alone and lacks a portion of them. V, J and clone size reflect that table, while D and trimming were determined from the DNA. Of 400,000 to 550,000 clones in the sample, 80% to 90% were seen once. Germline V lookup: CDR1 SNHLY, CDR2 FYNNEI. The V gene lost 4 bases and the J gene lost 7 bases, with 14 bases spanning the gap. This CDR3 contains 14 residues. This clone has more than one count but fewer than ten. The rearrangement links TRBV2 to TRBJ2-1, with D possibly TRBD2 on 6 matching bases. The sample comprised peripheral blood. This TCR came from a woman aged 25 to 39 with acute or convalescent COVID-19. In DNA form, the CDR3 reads TGTGCCAGCAGTGCCGATGTAGGAGGGAATGAGCAGTTCTTC. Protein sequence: CASSADVGGNEQFF.